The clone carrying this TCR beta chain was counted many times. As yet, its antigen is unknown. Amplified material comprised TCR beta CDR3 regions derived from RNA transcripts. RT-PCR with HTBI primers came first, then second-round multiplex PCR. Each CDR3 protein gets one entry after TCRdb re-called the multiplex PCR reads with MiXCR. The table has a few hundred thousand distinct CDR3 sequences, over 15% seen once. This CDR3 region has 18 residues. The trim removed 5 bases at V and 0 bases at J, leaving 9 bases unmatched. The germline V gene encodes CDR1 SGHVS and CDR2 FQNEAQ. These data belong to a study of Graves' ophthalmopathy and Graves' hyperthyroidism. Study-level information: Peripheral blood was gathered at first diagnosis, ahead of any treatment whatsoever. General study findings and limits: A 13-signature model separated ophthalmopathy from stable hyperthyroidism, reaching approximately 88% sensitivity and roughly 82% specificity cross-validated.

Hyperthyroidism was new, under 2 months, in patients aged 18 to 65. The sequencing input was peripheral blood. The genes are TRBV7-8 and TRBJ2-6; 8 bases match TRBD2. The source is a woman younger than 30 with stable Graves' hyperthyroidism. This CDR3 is CASSLSGLDFSGANVLTF. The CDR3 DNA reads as TGTGCCAGCAGCCTATCGGGACTAGATTTCTCTGGGGCCAACGTCCTGACTTTC.